This T cell receptor beta chain was obtained from a study of human T cells and chemical hapten exposure. Study outcomes and limitations: Controls formed significantly fewer large CDR3 similarity clusters than expanded TCRs did. PT1 expanded TCR numbers rose with patch test score.

TCRdb reanalysed the RACE reads using MiXCR and keeps one entry per CDR3 protein. The repertoire holds fewer than 65,000 distinct CDR3 sequences, with about 9% as singletons. A remark on this clonotype: The antigen is undetermined.

From germline, CDR1 is SGHTA and CDR2 FQGNSA. This CDR3 has 15 amino acids. V was pared by 2 bases and J by 3 bases, with 13 bases between. The time point was: pre-sensitization, week 0. As for treatment: therapeutic diphenylcyclopropenone sensitization with weekly scalp DPC. Sequencing was performed on whole blood, taken in connection with sensitization to the hapten diphenylcyclopropenone (DPC). V usage is TRBV7-2 and J usage is TRBJ1-1; a weak D match, TRBD1 (6 bases). The clonotype originates from a woman between 35 and 50 years old with alopecia areata. Some clones in this sample may be carry-over from other donors' samples. CDR3 region: CASSLIRGADTEAFF. The CDR3 DNA sequence: TGTGCCAGCAGCTTAATCAGGGGCGCCGACACTGAAGCTTTCTTT.